This TCR beta chain was profiled in a study of T-cell memory formation after mild COVID-19. Germline loops: CDR1 KGHDR, CDR2 SFDVKD. With 2 bases removed from V and 0 bases from J, the gap between germline ends came to 13 bases. The CDR3 is 18 amino acids. TCRdb re-called the 5' RACE reads with MiXCR, one entry per CDR3 protein. This sample has some 150,000 distinct CDR3 sequences, with under 7% found just once. Comment on this clonotype: A much larger clone is a single base away; this may be a read error.

Material: PBMCs or a T cell subset sorted from them (not recorded which). The chain uses TRBV24-1 and TRBJ2-6, with D perhaps matching TRBD1 or TRBD2 (5 bases each). The receptor was isolated from an adult woman who had mild COVID-19 (a few samples of this study predate the infection). Cell type and time point are not known. CDR3 sequence: CATSDSAGTPSGANVLTF. CDR3 sequence (DNA): TGTGCCACCAGTGATTCCGCCGGGACCCCCTCTGGGGCCAACGTCCTGACTTTC.